Here is one T cell receptor beta chain with its context. TRB was amplified by touch-down multiplex PCR, primer pools A and B combined. TCRdb reanalyzed the multiplex PCR reads and collapses them to one entry per CDR3 protein, without DNA. This table lists around 3,200 distinct CDR3 sequences. Looked up from germline, CDR1 is MNHNS and CDR2 is SASEGT. The CDR3 runs to 17 residues. This entry comes from a study of T cell clusters in autoimmune cytopenias. Tens of thousands of genome equivalents of blood DNA were amplified for TRB. The sample comprised peripheral blood. This chain links TRBV6-1 with TRBJ1-5. The sequence was collected from a human donor with an autoimmune cytopenia or autoimmune hepatitis (not recorded which). CDR3: CASSKDPSGSSNQPQHF.